Following are 26 T cell receptor beta chains from one sample sequenced in a study of blood T cell repertoires in COVID-19. Using immunoSEQ multiplex PCR, the repertoire was profiled, and TCRdb retains in-frame clones only, with some absent. The sample has around 180,000 clones; approximately 81% are singletons. Sequences were obtained from peripheral blood. These receptors originate from a woman of 80 years or more with active or convalescent COVID-19.

The V gene is TRBV6-5, the J gene TRBJ1-5; TRBD1 matches 8 bases. V gave up 6 bases and J gave up 5 bases; unmatched junction bases: 3. The CDR3 length is 13 residues. Germline V gives CDR1 MNHEY, CDR2 SVGAGI. CDR3 DNA sequence: TGTGCCAGCAGCCCGACAGGGGATCAGCCCCAGCATTTT. Protein product: CASSPTGDQPQHF.

CDR3 coding DNA: TGTGCCAGCAGCCAACCGGGACAGGCCTATAACTATGGCTACACCTTC. Translation: CASSQPGQAYNYGYTF. The gene calls are TRBV4-2 and TRBJ1-2, with 8 positions matching TRBD1. The CDR3 totals 16 residues. Germline V gene sequence: CDR1 LGHNA, CDR2 YNFKEQ. The ends lost 2 bases at V and 1 base at J; junction bases unmatched: 6.

The V call is TRBV9, the J call TRBJ1-1; 9 nucleotides match TRBD1. This CDR3 has 14 amino acids. Germline V gene lookup returns CDR1 SGDLS and CDR2 YYNGEE. The ends lost 0 bases at V and 7 bases at J; junction bases unmatched: 4. The CDR3 DNA reads TGTGCCAGCAGCGTAGTACAGGGGGCGGGTGAAGCTTTCTTT. Its protein product is CASSVVQGAGEAFF. The full variable domain, completed using reference TRBV9 and TRBJ1-1, is DSGVTQTPKHLITATGQRVTLRCSPRSGDLSVYWYQQSLDQGLQFLIQYYNGEERAKGNILERFSAQQFPDLHSELNLSSLELGDSALYFCASSVVQGAGEAFFGQGTRLTVV.

The chain combines TRBV5-1 with TRBJ2-1, with 11 positions matching TRBD2. The CDR3 spans 15 residues. The V gene's germline CDR1 is SGHRS and CDR2 YFSETQ. J was trimmed by 5 bases and V by 4 bases; bases with no gene match: 5. In DNA form, the CDR3 reads TGCGCCAGCAGCCCCGGGACTAGCGGCCACAATGAGCAGTTCTTC. This translates into CASSPGTSGHNEQFF.

This clone has a handful of counts. The rearrangement joins TRBV5-1 to TRBJ1-5; 8 bases are a match to TRBD1. This CDR3 spans 14 amino acids. CDR1 and CDR2 from the germline V gene are SGHRS and YFSETQ. Trimming at V came to 4 bases and at J to 5 bases, leaving 5 bases not matched to a gene. Here the CDR3 reads CASSTGQGDQPQHF. The CDR3 DNA is TGCGCCAGCAGCACCGGACAGGGAGATCAGCCCCAGCATTTT. The whole variable domain, filled in from reference TRBV5-1 and TRBJ1-5, reads KAGVTQTPRYLIKTRGQQVTLSCSPISGHRSVSWYQQTPGQGLQFLFEYFSETQRNKGNFPGRFSGRQFSNSRSEMNVSTLELGDSALYLCASSTGQGDQPQHFGDGTRLSIL.

This clone was counted only a few times. The rearrangement links TRBV2 to TRBJ1-6; the D gene is possibly TRBD1 (5 bases). The CDR3 runs 13 residues. Germline V lookup: CDR1 SNHLY, CDR2 FYNNEI. V lost 10 bases and J 5 bases, leaving 12 bases between the germline ends. The CDR3 nucleotides are TGTGCCAATTCGGACAAAGATAATTCACCCCTCCACTTT. Translation: CANSDKDNSPLHF.

The genes are TRBV5-4 and TRBJ1-4; 7 bases fit TRBD1. This CDR3 has 14 amino acids. The germline V gene encodes CDR1 SGHNT and CDR2 YYREEE (reference sequence). With 4 bases clipped from V and 3 bases from J, the junction kept 3 bases outside the gene matches. CDR3 amino acids: CASSIGTANEKLFF. In DNA form, the CDR3 reads TGTGCCAGCAGCATCGGGACAGCTAATGAAAAACTGTTTTTT. Filled out from reference TRBV5-4 and TRBJ1-4, the complete variable domain reads ETGVTQSPTHLIKTRGQQVTLRCSSQSGHNTVSWYQQALGQGPQFIFQYYREEENGRGNFPPRFSGLQFPNYSSELNVNALELDDSALYLCASSIGTANEKLFFGSGTQLSVL.

CDR3 amino acids: CASSKGQGASEAFF. CDR3 bases: TGTGCCAGCTCAAAGGGACAGGGGGCGTCTGAAGCTTTCTTT. V usage is TRBV18 and J usage is TRBJ1-1; TRBD1 aligns across 12 bases. Germline V lookup: CDR1 KGHSH, CDR2 LQKENI. The CDR3 sequence is 14 residues long. The V gene end was trimmed by 5 bases and the J gene end by 6 bases; junction bases not matched to a gene: 4.

V is TRBV5-5 and J is TRBJ1-1, with 7 bases matching TRBD1. Germline assignment: CDR1 SGHKS and CDR2 YYEKEE (reference sequence). CDR3 length: 16 amino acids. The junction had 9 bases not matched to a gene; V was cut back by 0 bases and J by 4 bases. The CDR3, as DNA: TGTGCCAGCAGCTTGGCCCTTGGTAGGGGGCCCACTGAAGCTTTCTTT. It codes for CASSLALGRGPTEAFF.

The J gene is TRBJ2-7, the V gene TRBV7-3; perhaps TRBD2 as D (5 bases). The CDR3 contains 13 residues. The V and J ends lost 5 bases and 2 bases respectively, with 10 bases between them. Germline V gene sequence: CDR1 SGHTA, CDR2 FQGTGA. The CDR3 DNA reads as TGTGCCAGCAGCATGGACTCGGCCTACGAGCAGTACTTC. Amino acid sequence: CASSMDSAYEQYF.

This chain links TRBV6-5 with TRBJ2-7, with a tentative D call TRBD1 (5 bases). Germline V gives CDR1 MNHEY, CDR2 SVGAGI. This CDR3 has 13 residues. Trimming removed 2 bases at V and 6 bases at J, with 11 bases between. CDR3 nucleotides: TGTGCCAGCAGTTACAACAGGATAGGCGAGCAGTACTTC. Encoded protein: CASSYNRIGEQYF.

The chain links TRBV15 to TRBJ1-5, with 8 positions matching TRBD1. Germline-derived CDR1 and CDR2 are LNHNV and YYDKDF (reference sequence). The CDR3 spans 15 residues. V shed 0 bases, J shed 4 bases, and the junction held 2 bases outside the gene matches. Written as DNA, the CDR3 is TGTGCCACCAGCAGAGACAGGACAGGGAATCAGCCCCAGCATTTT. The encoded protein is CATSRDRTGNQPQHF.

The J gene is TRBJ2-5, the V gene TRBV6-1; 9 nucleotides align to TRBD1. The CDR3 sequence is 15 residues long. J was trimmed by 5 bases and V by 0 bases; bases with no gene match: 4. The germline gives CDR1 MNHNS, CDR2 SASEGT. The CDR3 sequence is CASSEARDREETQYF. For the CDR3, the DNA is TGTGCCAGCAGTGAAGCGCGGGACAGGGAGGAGACCCAGTACTTC.

The chain employs TRBV19 and TRBJ2-1, with TRBD1 matching 8 bases. V shed 7 bases, J shed 0 bases, and the junction held 2 bases outside the gene matches. Germline assignment: CDR1 LNHDA and CDR2 SQIVND (reference sequence). This CDR3 comprises 14 residues. CDR3 sequence reads: CASNQGASYNEQFF. The CDR3 nucleotides read TGTGCCAGTAACCAGGGGGCCTCCTACAATGAGCAGTTCTTC.

The chain carries TRBV6-5 and TRBJ2-3; D might be TRBD1 (6 bases). The germline V gene encodes CDR1 MNHEY and CDR2 SVGAGI. V lost 6 bases, J lost 1 base, and 14 bases lay in between. The CDR3 runs 15 residues. In DNA, the CDR3 is TGTGCCAGCAGCAAGACAGGCTGGGGCACAGATACGCAGTATTTT. Protein product: CASSKTGWGTDTQYF.

J is TRBJ2-2 and V is TRBV11-2; 10 bases match TRBD2. J was trimmed by 2 bases and V by 5 bases; bases with no gene match: 8. This CDR3 spans 17 amino acids. Germline lookup yields CDR1 SGHAT and CDR2 FQNNGV. CDR3 nucleotide sequence: TGTGCCAGCAGCCGTTACGGGACTAGCGCCAACACCGGGGAGCTGTTTTTT. This translates into CASSRYGTSANTGELFF.

This chain uses TRBV2 with TRBJ2-7, with a possible D match to TRBD2 (7 bases). CDR3 size: 15 residues. V was pared by 8 bases and J by 4 bases, with 21 bases between. CDR1 and CDR2 (germline): SNHLY, FYNNEI. The CDR3 is CASREGGGSRYEQYF. In nucleotides, the CDR3 is TGTGCCAGCCGCGAGGGGGGGGGAAGTAGGTACGAGCAGTACTTC.

The V call is TRBV5-4, the J call TRBJ1-4, with 9 bases aligning to TRBD1. The CDR3 is made up of 16 amino acids. The germline CDR1 and CDR2 sequences are SGHNT and YYREEE (reference sequence). Trimming took 3 bases from V and 3 from J; bases not matched to a gene: 6. The CDR3 region is CASSSGQGRSNEKLFF. The DNA for the CDR3 is TGTGCCAGCAGCTCCGGACAGGGGAGGTCTAATGAAAAACTGTTTTTT.

The rearrangement joins TRBV23-1 to TRBJ2-1, with 9 bases aligning to TRBD1. TRBV23-1 is an open reading frame whose function is uncertain. J lost 3 bases, V lost 0 bases, and 3 bases had no gene match. The CDR3 sequence is 16 residues long. The CDR3 here is CASSQSGTGYYNEQFF. The CDR3 bases are TGCGCCAGCAGTCAATCGGGGACAGGGTACTACAATGAGCAGTTCTTC.

J is TRBJ1-2 and V is TRBV21-1. TRBV21-1 counts as a pseudogene. This CDR3 spans 14 amino acids. CDR3 protein: CASSEGRSSSGYTF. The CDR3 DNA sequence: TGTGCCAGCAGCGAGGGCAGGTCCTCGTCGGGCTACACCTTC.

Here the CDR3 reads CASSYVQGARETQYF. CDR3 DNA: TGTGCCAGCAGTTACGTGCAGGGGGCAAGGGAGACCCAGTACTTC. This chain links TRBV6-5 with TRBJ2-5, with TRBD1 identical over 8 bases. V trimming: 2 bases; J trimming: 5 bases; junction bases outside the gene matches: 7. This CDR3 comprises 15 residues. Germline values: CDR1 MNHEY, CDR2 SVGAGI.

The genes are TRBV6-5 and TRBJ1-5, with TRBD1 identical over 7 bases. From germline, CDR1 is MNHEY and CDR2 SVGAGI. V shed 6 bases and J 5 bases; nucleotides not matched to a gene: 10. CDR3 size: 15 residues. The DNA for the CDR3 is TGTGCCAGCAGCCCAGAACAGGGGCCCCATCAGCCCCAGCATTTT. Protein sequence: CASSPEQGPHQPQHF.

This chain connects TRBV11-2 to TRBJ2-7; TRBD1 matches at 7 bases. The V gene end was trimmed by 3 bases and the J gene end by 7 bases; junction bases not matched to a gene: 9. This CDR3 has 14 residues. Looked up from germline, CDR1 is SGHAT and CDR2 is FQNNGV. The CDR3 region is CASSFSRGWVEQYF. The CDR3, as DNA: TGTGCCAGCAGCTTCTCCAGGGGGTGGGTAGAGCAGTACTTC.

This chain links TRBV11-2 with TRBJ2-1, with D possibly TRBD2 on 6 matching bases. The CDR3 has 16 residues. Germline lookup yields CDR1 SGHAT and CDR2 FQNNGV. Trimming removed 5 bases from V and 6 bases from J, with 20 bases in between. Written as DNA, the CDR3 is TGTGCCAGCAGCCCAGCCTTGGGTCTAGCGATCAATGAGCAGTTCTTC. It is translated as CASSPALGLAINEQFF.

The V call is TRBV19, the J call TRBJ2-5; 8 bases line up with TRBD1. Germline assignment: CDR1 LNHDA and CDR2 SQIVND (reference sequence). CDR3 length: 13 amino acids. Trimming removed 6 bases from V and 2 bases from J; junction bases left unmatched: 2. CDR3: CASSRDRQETQYF. CDR3 DNA sequence: TGTGCCAGTAGCCGGGACAGGCAAGAGACCCAGTACTTC.

This clone has just one count. The chain combines TRBV19 with TRBJ1-5; possibly TRBD1 for D (6 bases). The CDR3 spans 15 residues. V was clipped by 4 bases and J by 9 bases, with 19 bases between them. CDR1 is LNHDA and CDR2 is SQIVND in the germline V gene (reference sequence). CDR3 nucleotides: TGTGCCAGTAGTAGAGCCAGGGAACAGGGCTGGCCCCAGCATTTT. This codes for CASSRAREQGWPQHF.